The next 9 T cell receptor delta chains were all read from a single sample in a study of gamma-delta T cells after stem cell transplantation. TCRdb reanalysed the RT-PCR reads with CATT. Here the sample spans 3,000 to 4,000 delta-chain clones, 20% to 25% being singletons. Sequenced sample: gamma-delta T cells. These TCRs come from a human donor. It is not recorded whose cells these are; they may come from a transplant donor.

By share of the sample, this clone is medium-sized. This rearrangement joins TRDV2 to TRDJ1; 8 bases map to TRDD3. The germline CDR1 and CDR2 sequences are GEAIGNYY and EKD. J gave up 5 bases and V 3 bases, and 4 bases lay outside the gene matches. The CDR3 length is 13 residues. The CDR3 nucleotides are TGTGCCTGTGACGGTCTGGGGGAGGATAAACTCATCTTT. Amino acid sequence: CACDGLGEDKLIF.

As to this clone: It differs at one base from a far larger clone, so likely a read error. Other DNA sequences in this specimen translate into the identical CDR3. J is TRDJ1 and V is TRDV2, with 8 bases aligning to TRDD3. The CDR3 runs 17 residues. From germline, CDR1 is GEAIGNYY and CDR2 EKD. J lost 3 bases, V lost 6 bases, and 17 bases had no gene match. DNA for the CDR3: TGTGCCTGTCTGAGACTGGGGGGGTCGAGTGGGTCCGATAAACTCATCTTT. Residues: CACLRLGGSSGSDKLIF.

By its share, this clone is medium-sized. The V gene is TRDV3, the J gene TRDJ3; 10 bases line up with TRDD3. J gave up 0 bases and V 1 base, and 12 bases lay outside the gene matches. The CDR3 has 20 residues. CDR1 is TVYSNPD, CDR2 GDNSRS, per germline (reference sequence). The CDR3 spells CAFMLLGDSERSWDTRQMFF. The CDR3 bases are TGTGCCTTTATGCTACTGGGGGATTCTGAGCGCTCCTGGGACACCCGACAGATGTTTTTC.

By sample share, this clone is medium-sized. The J gene is TRDJ1, the V gene TRDV2; TRDD3 matches 8 bases. The CDR3 loop spans 17 amino acids. V was pared by 1 base and J by 6 bases, with 15 bases of the junction left unmatched. Germline CDR1 is GEAIGNYY and CDR2 is EKD. CDR3 nucleotide sequence: TGTGCCTGTGACACTCCTTTTGAGACTGGGGGGCATCATAAACTCATCTTT. Translated, it gives CACDTPFETGGHHKLIF.

With regard to this clone: TCRdb lists the protein of a much larger clone for this DNA, which differs at residue 4, so this is likely a read error; the protein given here is translated from the DNA itself. The chain combines TRDV2 with TRDJ1; 9 nucleotides line up with TRDD3. The CDR3 has 17 amino acids. CDR1 GEAIGNYY and CDR2 EKD come from the germline V gene. The trim removed 5 bases at V and 0 bases at J, leaving 12 bases unmatched. The CDR3 bases are TGTGCCTGTGTCCCCTTGGGGGATAGCCGAAACACCGATAAACTCATCTTT. As protein: CACVPLGDSRNTDKLIF.

Many counts were recorded for this clone. CDR3 sequence reads: CALGESRGIRYTDKLIF. The CDR3 coding sequence is TGTGCTCTTGGGGAATCCCGAGGGATACGGTACACCGATAAACTCATCTTT. This chain connects TRDV1 to TRDJ1; TRDD3 matches at 8 bases. The germline gives CDR1 TSWWSYY, CDR2 QGS. The V segment lost 2 bases and the J segment 0 bases; nucleotides outside the gene matches: 8. The length of the CDR3 is 17 residues.

By share, this clone counts as medium-sized (0.01 to 0.1%). CDR3 residues: CACDTVVGGYASDTDKLIF. The CDR3 DNA is TGTGCCTGTGACACCGTAGTTGGGGGATACGCTTCTGACACCGATAAACTCATCTTT. The chain employs TRDV2 and TRDJ1; TRDD3 matches at 11 bases. The V gene's germline CDR1 is GEAIGNYY and CDR2 EKD. The CDR3 totals 19 residues. After removal of 0 bases from V and 0 bases from J, the junction contained 11 bases not matched to a gene.

This clone was recorded only once. The protein TCRdb gives is from a much larger clone and does not agree with this DNA's translation at residue 3, likely a read error; the protein shown here comes from the DNA. V gene TRDV2 combines with J gene TRDJ1; the match to TRDD3 covers 8 bases. This CDR3 has 14 residues. The germline CDR1 and CDR2 sequences are GEAIGNYY and EKD. CDR3 loop: CARDALTGGLKLIF. DNA for the CDR3: TGTGCCCGTGACGCTCTAACTGGGGGTCTAAAACTCATCTTT.

As regards this clone: A much bigger clone sits one base away, suggesting this may be a read error. The J gene is TRDJ1, the V gene TRDV2; a possible D gene is TRDD3 (6 bases). Germline-derived CDR1 and CDR2 are GEAIGNYY and EKD. The CDR3 consists of 19 residues. The CDR3 nucleotides are TGTGCCTGTGGCACCCTCGGGGGACCCATACTTGGGTACACCGATAAACTCATCTTT. This translates into CACGTLGGPILGYTDKLIF.